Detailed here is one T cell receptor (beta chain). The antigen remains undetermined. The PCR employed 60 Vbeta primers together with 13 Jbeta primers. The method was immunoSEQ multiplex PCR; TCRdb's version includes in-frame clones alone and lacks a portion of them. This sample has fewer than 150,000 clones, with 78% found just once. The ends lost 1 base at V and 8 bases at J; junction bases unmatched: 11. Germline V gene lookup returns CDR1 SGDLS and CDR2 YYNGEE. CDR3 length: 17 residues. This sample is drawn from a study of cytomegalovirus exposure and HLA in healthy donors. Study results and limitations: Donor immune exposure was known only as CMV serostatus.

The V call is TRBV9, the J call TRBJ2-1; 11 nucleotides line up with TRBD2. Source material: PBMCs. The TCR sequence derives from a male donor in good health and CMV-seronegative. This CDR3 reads CASSVRDSGGVSHEQFF. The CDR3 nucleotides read TGTGCCAGCAGCGTAAGGGATAGCGGGGGGGTGTCCCATGAGCAGTTCTTC.